These 24 T cell receptor beta chains share one sample of origin, sequenced in a study of T cell repertoires in cytomegalovirus infection. Using its own MiXCR run on the reads, TCRdb lists one record per CDR3 protein. The data show some 940,000 distinct CDR3 sequences, under 40% seen once. For these receptors, no antigen is known. Specimen: cultured CD8+ T cells from PBMCs, collected from culture after CMV antigen stimulation. Receptors were obtained from a human donor in good health (CMV status not recorded). Some clones in this sample may be carry-over from other donors' samples.

This clonotype was detected a few times. The chain couples TRBV4-1 to TRBJ2-3, with 8 bases lining up with TRBD2. Germline CDR1 is MGHRA and CDR2 is YSYEKL. This CDR3 is built from 16 residues. The junction had 10 bases not matched to a gene; V was cut back by 4 bases and J by 4 bases. The CDR3 DNA sequence: TGCGCCAGCAGCCTTCCGGGGGGGGCCAGCTCAGATACGCAGTATTTT. Translation: CASSLPGGASSDTQYF.

The chain employs TRBV27 and TRBJ1-3, with TRBD1 matching 7 bases. V shed 6 bases and J 0 bases; nucleotides not matched to a gene: 11. The CDR3 loop spans 17 amino acids. Germline CDR1 and CDR2: MNHEY and SMNVEV (reference sequence). The CDR3 nucleotides read TGTGCCAGCAGCGAGACGGGACAGCTAGACTCTGGAAACACCATATATTTT. Protein product: CASSETGQLDSGNTIYF.

This clonotype occurred a few times. This chain links TRBV10-3 with TRBJ2-1; D possibly corresponds to TRBD1 (5 bases). The CDR3 contains 18 residues. Per the germline V gene, CDR1 is ENHRY and CDR2 is SYGVKD. Between the trimmed V and J ends, which lost 1 base and 0 bases, there was a span of 16 bases. The CDR3 protein is CAISELYIRDDSYNEQFF. CDR3 bases: TGTGCCATCAGTGAGTTGTATATCAGGGATGACTCCTACAATGAGCAGTTCTTC.

This clonotype was observed many times. V gene TRBV20-1 combines with J gene TRBJ2-1; D ambiguous. The CDR3 is 16 residues long. V was shortened by 0 bases and J by 6 bases, with 18 bases between the two germline ends. Germline assignment: CDR1 DFQATT and CDR2 SNEGSKA (reference sequence). CDR3 DNA: TGCAGTGCTAGAGAAATCTGGCGGCAAAGCTTCAATGAGCAGTTCTTC. This encodes CSAREIWRQSFNEQFF.

Only a few counts were recorded for this clonotype. The chain combines TRBV12-3 or TRBV12-4 with TRBJ2-3; 9 bases align to TRBD1. The V and J ends lost 0 bases and 2 bases, in that order; junction bases with no gene match: 6. The CDR3 runs 17 residues. The chain's CDR3 is CASSLAKRQGVTDTQYF. CDR3 nucleotide sequence: TGTGCCAGCAGTTTAGCGAAAAGACAGGGGGTCACAGATACGCAGTATTTT.

CDR3 loop: CASSSREEEEKLFF. In DNA form, the CDR3 reads TGTGCCAGCAGCTCCCGGGAAGAGGAGGAAAAACTGTTTTTT. The chain joins TRBV7-2 to TRBJ1-4; D is undetermined. This CDR3 has 14 amino acids. Trimming took 4 bases from V and 8 from J, leaving 14 bases between them. CDR1 and CDR2 (germline): SGHTA, FQGNSA.

V gene TRBV27 combines with J gene TRBJ1-4; D may be TRBD1 (5 bases). Looked up from germline, CDR1 is MNHEY and CDR2 is SMNVEV (reference sequence). The CDR3 length is 14 residues. The germline V and J ends were trimmed by 3 bases and 8 bases, with 13 bases remaining between them. The CDR3 here is CASSLARGREKLFF. The DNA for the CDR3 is TGTGCCAGCAGTTTGGCAAGGGGCCGGGAAAAACTGTTTTTT.

This clonotype was seen repeatedly, ten times or more. The chain links TRBV7-2 to TRBJ1-6, with D possibly matching TRBD1 (5 bases). V was cut by 5 bases and J by 8 bases, with 16 bases left in between. Germline V gives CDR1 SGHTA, CDR2 FQGNSA. This CDR3 region has 15 residues. This chain's CDR3 is CASSPRQGWDSPLHF. The CDR3 nucleotides are TGTGCCAGCAGCCCTCGGCAGGGATGGGATTCACCCCTCCACTTT.

This clonotype came up a few times. The CDR3 region is CASSLIKHTQYF. The CDR3 region has the DNA TGTGCCAGCAGCTTAATTAAGCATACGCAGTATTTT. The chain uses TRBV7-9 and TRBJ2-3; unclear D gene. V was trimmed by 2 bases and J by 7 bases, leaving 7 bases between them. The CDR3 length is 12 residues. CDR1 and CDR2 from the germline V gene are SEHNR and FQNEAQ (reference sequence).

This clonotype showed up just a few times. The V and J genes are TRBV4-1 and TRBJ2-1, with a weak D call TRBD2 (6 bases). The CDR3 runs 15 residues. Germline lookup yields CDR1 MGHRA and CDR2 YSYEKL. With 0 bases removed from V and 8 bases from J, the gap between germline ends came to 14 bases. Here the CDR3 reads CASSQEDYTSYEQFF. Here the CDR3 DNA reads TGCGCCAGCAGCCAAGAGGACTATACCTCGTATGAGCAGTTCTTC.

This clonotype was observed a few times. The chain employs TRBV27 and TRBJ2-3; tentatively, D is TRBD1 (5 bases). Germline CDR1 MNHEY, CDR2 SMNVEV (reference sequence). This CDR3 spans 14 amino acids. Trimming stripped 6 bases from V and 5 bases from J, with 15 bases between. DNA of the CDR3: TGTGCCAGCAGCCTGGGGCCCCTCGGAGATACGCAGTATTTT. The encoded protein is CASSLGPLGDTQYF.

Here the CDR3 reads CASSALGGNTEAFF. The DNA for the CDR3 is TGTGCCAGCAGTGCCCTAGGGGGGAACACTGAAGCTTTCTTT. The chain links TRBV25-1 to TRBJ1-1; D is possibly TRBD1 (6 bases). Germline V gives CDR1 MGHDK, CDR2 SYGVNS. Trimming pared 4 bases from V and 1 base from J, leaving 10 bases between. The CDR3 totals 14 residues.

This clonotype has at least ten counts. This sequence joins TRBV7-6 and TRBJ1-1; D gene unclear. Looked up from germline, CDR1 is SGHVS and CDR2 is FNYEAQ. V lost 5 bases and J 1 base, leaving 14 bases between the germline ends. The CDR3 runs 15 residues. In DNA, the CDR3 is TGTGCCAGCAGCCCCAGACAAGTTCAGAACACTGAAGCTTTCTTT. Its protein product is CASSPRQVQNTEAFF.

This clonotype was observed a few times. CDR3 sequence (DNA): TGTGCCAGCAGTGAAAGGTTAGATACGCAGTATTTT. It codes for CASSERLDTQYF. This chain links TRBV6-1 with TRBJ2-3; no reliable D call. The V and J ends lost 2 bases and 5 bases respectively, with 5 bases between them. From germline, CDR1 is MNHNS and CDR2 SASEGT. This CDR3 region has 12 residues.

This sequence joins TRBV12-3 or TRBV12-4 and TRBJ1-3; D call uncertain. Trimming cost V 5 bases and J 0 bases, with 11 bases left between them. This CDR3 is 15 amino acids long. CDR3 region: CASSPSGSSGNTIYF. The CDR3 coding sequence is TGTGCCAGCAGTCCATCCGGATCCTCTGGAAACACCATATATTTT.

This clonotype showed up many times. The chain is built from TRBV7-6 and TRBJ2-5, with TRBD2 identical over 11 bases. The germline CDR1 and CDR2 sequences are SGHVS and FNYEAQ. Trimming at V came to 5 bases and at J to 3 bases, leaving 11 bases not matched to a gene. This CDR3 has 17 residues. CDR3 coding DNA: TGTGCCAGCAGCGCAACACCGCCGGGACTAGCGGAAGAGACCCAGTACTTC. Protein: CASSATPPGLAEETQYF.

This sequence joins TRBV6-1 and TRBJ2-6, with 9 bases matching TRBD1. This CDR3 contains 15 residues. Germline CDR1 is MNHNS and CDR2 is SASEGT. V trimming: 6 bases; J trimming: 13 bases; junction bases outside the gene matches: 13. For the CDR3, the DNA is TGTGCCAGCAGGTCTCCCGGGACAGGGACAGAAGTCCTGACTTTC. Its protein product is CASRSPGTGTEVLTF.

This clonotype was recorded many times. This chain joins TRBV7-2 and TRBJ2-5; 8 bases align to TRBD2. The CDR3 is 18 residues long. Germline CDR1 reads SGHTA; CDR2 reads FQGNSA. With 1 base clipped from V and 5 bases from J, the junction kept 15 bases outside the gene matches. The CDR3 reads CASSLEGWAGGLGETQYF. CDR3 sequence (DNA): TGTGCCAGCAGCTTAGAGGGATGGGCGGGGGGCCTTGGGGAGACCCAGTACTTC.

This clonotype was counted many times. The chain is built from TRBV7-6 and TRBJ2-3; 11 nucleotides agree with TRBD2. The CDR3 loop spans 15 amino acids. Trimming removed 4 bases from V and 5 bases from J; junction bases left unmatched: 5. CDR1 and CDR2 from the germline V gene are SGHVS and FNYEAQ. This CDR3 reads CASSSLAGAEDTQYF. CDR3 bases: TGTGCCAGCAGCTCACTAGCGGGGGCTGAAGATACGCAGTATTTT. The whole variable domain, remainder taken from reference TRBV7-6 and TRBJ2-3, is GAGVSQSPRYKVTKRGQDVALRCDPISGHVSLYWYRQALGQGPEFLTYFNYEAQQDKSGLPNDRFSAERPEGSISTLTIQRTEQRDSAMYRCASSSLAGAEDTQYFGPGTRLTVL.

Turning to this clonotype: A much larger clone lies a single base off, so this may be a read error. The chain couples TRBV7-9 to TRBJ1-1, with D hard to call. Germline CDR1 and CDR2: SEHNR and FQNEAQ (reference sequence). This CDR3 is 11 amino acids long. The CDR3 region has the DNA TGTGTCAGCATTTTGAACACTGAAGCTTTCTTT. The encoded protein is CVSILNTEAFF.

This clonotype has more than one count but fewer than ten. V gene TRBV27 combines with J gene TRBJ1-5, with D possibly being TRBD1 (5 bases). Germline-derived CDR1 and CDR2 are MNHEY and SMNVEV (reference sequence). There are 14 residues in the CDR3. V lost 1 base and J lost 5, with 9 bases in between. CDR3 region: CASSLFLGDQPQHF. CDR3 sequence (DNA): TGTGCCAGCAGTTTATTTTTAGGGGATCAGCCCCAGCATTTT.

In DNA, the CDR3 is TGTGCCAGCAGCTGGACAGGGGAAAAAGGCGAGCAGTACTTC. As protein: CASSWTGEKGEQYF. This sequence joins TRBV5-4 and TRBJ2-7, with 9 bases aligning to TRBD1. V shed 3 bases, J shed 6 bases, and the junction held 7 bases outside the gene matches. CDR3 length: 14 residues. CDR1 is SGHNT and CDR2 is YYREEE in the germline V gene (reference sequence).

This clonotype was counted only a few times. The chain uses TRBV12-3 or TRBV12-4 and TRBJ1-1; the D is unclear. The CDR3 is 14 amino acids. V was cut by 5 bases and J by 4 bases, with 14 bases left in between. CDR3: CASSTDGPSTEAFF. The CDR3 DNA reads TGTGCCAGCAGTACGGACGGCCCGAGCACTGAAGCTTTCTTT.

V gene TRBV29-1 combines with J gene TRBJ2-6; D unresolved. The CDR3 loop spans 15 amino acids. Trimming took off 1 base at V and 2 bases at J, with 9 bases between the two ends. Looked up from germline, CDR1 is SQVTM and CDR2 is ANQGSEA. DNA of the CDR3: TGCAGCGTTGAAGTAAGACGCGCTGGGGCCAACGTCCTGACTTTC. Protein product: CSVEVRRAGANVLTF.